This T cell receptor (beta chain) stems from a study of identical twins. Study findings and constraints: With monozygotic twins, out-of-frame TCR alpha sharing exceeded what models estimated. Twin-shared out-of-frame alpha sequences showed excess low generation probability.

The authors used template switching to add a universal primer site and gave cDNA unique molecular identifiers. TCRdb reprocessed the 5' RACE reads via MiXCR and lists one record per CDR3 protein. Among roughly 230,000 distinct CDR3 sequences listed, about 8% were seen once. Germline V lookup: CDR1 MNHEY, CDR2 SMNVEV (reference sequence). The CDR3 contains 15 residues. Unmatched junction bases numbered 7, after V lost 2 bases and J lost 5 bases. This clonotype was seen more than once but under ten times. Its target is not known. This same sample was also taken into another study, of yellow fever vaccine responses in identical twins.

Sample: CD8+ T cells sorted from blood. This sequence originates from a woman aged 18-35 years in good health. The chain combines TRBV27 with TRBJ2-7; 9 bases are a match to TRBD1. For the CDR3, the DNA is TGTGCCAGCAGTTTAGTGGGACAGGGATGGGACGAGCAGTACTTC. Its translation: CASSLVGQGWDEQYF.